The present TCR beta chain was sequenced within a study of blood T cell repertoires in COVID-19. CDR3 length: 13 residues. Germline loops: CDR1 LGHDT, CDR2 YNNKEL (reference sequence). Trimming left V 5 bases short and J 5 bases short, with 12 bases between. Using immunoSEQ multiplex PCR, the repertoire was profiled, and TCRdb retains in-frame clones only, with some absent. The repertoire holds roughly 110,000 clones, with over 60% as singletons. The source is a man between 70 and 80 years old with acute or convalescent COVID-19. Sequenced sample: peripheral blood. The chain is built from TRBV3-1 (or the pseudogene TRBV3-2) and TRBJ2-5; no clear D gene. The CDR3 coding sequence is TGTGCCAGCAGCACCCGACCCGGGGAGACCCAGTACTTC. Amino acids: CASSTRPGETQYF.